Each of the 21 T cell receptor beta chains below was sequenced from the same sample in a study of shared clonotypes between healthy human individuals. The naive CD8 population came from CD45RO-negative cells selected for CCR7, without terminally differentiated effector memory CD45RA+ cells. Assay: immunoSEQ multiplex PCR; the TCRdb copy retains only in-frame clones and omits some. The profile shows 2 million to 2.5 million clones, roughly 95% of them singletons. The specimen was naive CD8+ T cells sorted from blood. These receptors were taken from a young man in good health.

J is TRBJ2-7 and V is TRBV28, with 10 nucleotides matching TRBD2. The CDR3 extends over 18 amino acids. In germline, CDR1 is MDHEN, CDR2 SYDVKM. With 6 bases clipped from V and 6 bases from J, the junction kept 20 bases outside the gene matches. CDR3 nucleotide sequence: TGTGCCAGCAGACTGGACGCTCCCTCGACTAGCGGGCCCCTCGAGCAGTACTTC. Protein: CASRLDAPSTSGPLEQYF.

The genes are TRBV10-2 and TRBJ2-4; 11 bases fit TRBD2. CDR1 is WSHSY, CDR2 SAAADI, per germline. CDR3 length: 15 amino acids. Trimming cost V 2 bases and J 8 bases; bases outside gene matches: 5. This CDR3 reads CASSESSGGADIQYF. The CDR3 nucleotides are TGCGCCAGCAGTGAGAGTAGCGGGGGGGCCGACATTCAGTACTTC.

The CDR3 bases are TGTGCCAGAGGAGACGGGACAGGATGTTCTTGTAATGAAAAACTGTTTTTT. This translates into CARGDGTGCSCNEKLFF. The chain is built from TRBV27 and TRBJ1-4; 8 bases agree with TRBD1. CDR3 length equals 17 residues. V was pared by 9 bases and J by 4 bases, with 16 bases of the junction left unmatched. Per germline, CDR1 MNHEY and CDR2 SMNVEV (reference sequence).

V gene TRBV5-4 combines with J gene TRBJ2-3; 9 bases are a match to TRBD1. The germline gives CDR1 SGHNT, CDR2 YYREEE (reference sequence). The ends lost 5 bases at V and 0 bases at J; junction bases unmatched: 10. The CDR3 runs to 17 residues. CDR3 amino acids: CASRTGTGIYSTDTQYF. For the CDR3, the DNA is TGTGCCAGCAGAACCGGGACAGGGATCTATAGCACAGATACGCAGTATTTT.

The chain employs TRBV7-2 and TRBJ1-2, with D perhaps matching TRBD1 (5 bases). This CDR3 region has 16 residues. Germline CDR1 SGHTA, CDR2 FQGNSA. The V gene lost 3 bases and the J gene lost 0 bases, with 14 bases spanning the gap. CDR3 DNA sequence: TGTGCCAGCAGCTTCGGGAGTCAGGGCTCTAACTATGGCTACACCTTC. Residues: CASSFGSQGSNYGYTF.

J is TRBJ2-7 and V is TRBV2, with 10 bases that match TRBD2. The ends lost 9 bases at V and 3 bases at J; junction bases unmatched: 2. Germline values: CDR1 SNHLY, CDR2 FYNNEI. The CDR3 sequence is 12 residues long. DNA of the CDR3: TGTGCCAGTAGCGGGAGGAACTACGAGCAGTACTTC. It yields the protein CASSGRNYEQYF. Full variable domain (rest looked up from reference TRBV2 and TRBJ2-7): EPEVTQTPSHQVTQMGQEVILRCVPISNHLYFYWYRQILGQKVEFLVSFYNNEISEKSEIFDDQFSVERPDGSNFTLKIRSTKLEDSAMYFCASSGRNYEQYFGPGTRLTVT.

The chain uses TRBV4-1 and TRBJ2-7; 11 nucleotides line up with TRBD1. Germline assignment: CDR1 MGHRA and CDR2 YSYEKL. This CDR3 contains 15 residues. The V and J ends lost 4 bases and 4 bases, in that order; junction bases with no gene match: 6. In DNA, the CDR3 is TGCGCCAGCAGCCCAGAGGACAGGGGGCTGTACGAGCAGTACTTC. Protein product: CASSPEDRGLYEQYF.

This clone was seen a few times. The rearrangement uses TRBV11-1 and TRBJ1-1; weak D call: TRBD1 (5 bases). The CDR3 spans 12 residues. With 7 bases removed from V and 8 bases from J, the gap between germline ends came to 14 bases. The V gene's germline CDR1 is SGHAT and CDR2 FQDESV (reference sequence). CDR3 DNA: TGTGCCAGCAACCCGGACGGGGGAGAAGCTTTCTTT. It specifies CASNPDGGEAFF.

This chain links TRBV13 with TRBJ1-3; 10 nucleotides align to TRBD1. Unmatched junction bases numbered 6, after V lost 3 bases and J lost 1 base. Germline V gene lookup returns CDR1 PRHDT and CDR2 FYEKMQ (reference sequence). The CDR3 covers 17 residues. This chain's CDR3 is CASSLGQGTQSGNTIYF. The DNA of the CDR3 is TGTGCCAGCAGCTTGGGACAGGGGACCCAATCTGGAAACACCATATATTTT.

The chain is built from TRBV7-6 and TRBJ1-2; D is possibly TRBD1 (5 bases). CDR1 and CDR2 from the germline V gene are SGHVS and FNYEAQ. The CDR3 spans 15 residues. Trimming removed 4 bases from V and 4 bases from J, with 16 bases in between. CDR3 coding DNA: TGTGCCAGCAGCTCGAACACAGATCAGGGCTATGGCTACACCTTC. Protein sequence: CASSSNTDQGYGYTF.

This clone was detected only once. CDR3 in amino acids: CASSLPGQGYNEQFF. In DNA, the CDR3 is TGTGCCAGCAGTCTACCGGGACAGGGGTACAATGAGCAGTTCTTC. The V gene is TRBV14, the J gene TRBJ2-1; 10 nucleotides match TRBD1. The CDR3 totals 15 residues. V trimming: 6 bases; J trimming: 4 bases; junction bases outside the gene matches: 6. The germline V gene has CDR1 SGHDN and CDR2 FVKESK.

The chain links TRBV7-9 to TRBJ2-6, with 7 nucleotides matching TRBD2. The ends lost 5 bases at V and 4 bases at J; junction bases unmatched: 5. From germline, CDR1 is SEHNR and CDR2 FQNEAQ (reference sequence). CDR3 length: 15 amino acids. The CDR3 is CASSPGGSGANVLTF. The CDR3 coding sequence is TGTGCCAGCAGCCCCGGGGGGTCCGGGGCCAACGTCCTGACTTTC. Full variable domain (remainder filled in from reference TRBV7-9 and TRBJ2-6): DTGVSQNPRHKITKRGQNVTFRCDPISEHNRLYWYRQTLGQGPEFLTYFQNEAQLEKSRLLSDRFSAERPKGSFSTLEIQRTEQGDSAMYLCASSPGGSGANVLTFGAGSRLTVL.

A word on this clone: Within the sample, other DNA sequences also encode this same CDR3. The rearrangement links TRBV27 to TRBJ2-7, with a possible D match to TRBD1 (6 bases). Germline V gene sequence: CDR1 MNHEY, CDR2 SMNVEV (reference sequence). Deletions cut 3 bases from V and 4 bases from J, with 10 bases between. The CDR3 spans 13 residues. The CDR3 loop reads CASSLGTYYEQYF. CDR3 sequence (DNA): TGTGCCAGCAGTTTGGGGACATATTACGAGCAGTACTTC.

The rearrangement joins TRBV7-2 to TRBJ2-1, with 10 bases fitting TRBD2. The CDR3 covers 19 residues. Looked up from germline, CDR1 is SGHTA and CDR2 is FQGNSA. J was trimmed by 0 bases and V by 5 bases; bases with no gene match: 13. This CDR3 is CASSLRGTSELSSYNEQFF. CDR3 nucleotide sequence: TGTGCCAGCAGCCTTCGGGGGACTAGCGAATTGAGCTCCTACAATGAGCAGTTCTTC.

This sequence joins TRBV7-2 and TRBJ2-1, with TRBD1 as a possible D gene (6 bases). The CDR3 sequence is 13 residues long. The germline CDR1 and CDR2 sequences are SGHTA and FQGNSA. Between the trimmed V and J ends, which lost 5 bases and 4 bases, there was a span of 9 bases. CDR3 bases: TGTGCCAGCAGCCCCGACAGGTACAATGAGCAGTTCTTC. This encodes CASSPDRYNEQFF.

The V and J genes are TRBV11-2 and TRBJ1-6; 10 positions match TRBD1. The germline V gene encodes CDR1 SGHAT and CDR2 FQNNGV. The CDR3 totals 15 residues. V lost 4 bases to trimming and J lost 8 bases; unmatched junction nucleotides: 5. The CDR3 is CASSSTGQGYSPLHF. CDR3 nucleotides: TGTGCCAGCAGCTCAACGGGACAGGGGTATTCACCCCTCCACTTT.

The chain combines TRBV5-1 with TRBJ2-1, with 7 nucleotides matching TRBD2. The CDR3 length is 16 residues. Germline V gives CDR1 SGHRS, CDR2 YFSETQ. V shed 0 bases, J shed 5 bases, and the junction held 8 bases outside the gene matches. The CDR3 spells CASSLEARENHNEQFF. The CDR3 DNA reads as TGCGCCAGCAGCTTGGAGGCGCGGGAGAATCACAATGAGCAGTTCTTC.

The chain carries TRBV4-3 and TRBJ2-7, with TRBD1 matching over 7 bases. The CDR3 spans 14 residues. Germline V gene data show CDR1 as LGHNA and CDR2 as YSLEER. J gave up 3 bases and V 3 bases, and 5 bases lay outside the gene matches. Here the CDR3 DNA reads TGCGCCAGCAGCCAGCAGGGGGATGGCTACGAGCAGTACTTC. Amino acids: CASSQQGDGYEQYF.

The J gene is TRBJ2-7, the V gene TRBV6-5; D possibly corresponds to TRBD2 (6 bases). CDR1 MNHEY and CDR2 SVGAGI come from the germline V gene. The CDR3 sequence is 14 residues long. V gave up 2 bases and J gave up 3 bases, with 11 bases separating them. The CDR3 DNA sequence: TGTGCCAGCAGTTACGTTGCGGGGCACTACGAGCAGTACTTC. As protein: CASSYVAGHYEQYF.

A single count supports this clone. This chain joins TRBV11-2 and TRBJ2-5, with TRBD2 as a possible D gene (5 bases). The CDR3 length is 13 residues. Germline CDR1 is SGHAT and CDR2 is FQNNGV. V was clipped by 4 bases and J by 5 bases, with 11 bases between them. The CDR3 nucleotides are TGTGCCAGCAGCTCCACTAGGGTGGAGACCCAGTACTTC. Translating gives CASSSTRVETQYF.

V usage is TRBV25-1 and J usage is TRBJ2-1; no definite D call. Germline CDR1 is MGHDK and CDR2 is SYGVNS. Between the trimmed V and J ends, which lost 6 bases and 8 bases, there was a span of 14 bases. The CDR3 consists of 13 residues. CDR3 in DNA: TGTGCCAGCAGCCCTCTCCATCGTGATGAGCAGTTCTTC. Amino acid sequence: CASSPLHRDEQFF.